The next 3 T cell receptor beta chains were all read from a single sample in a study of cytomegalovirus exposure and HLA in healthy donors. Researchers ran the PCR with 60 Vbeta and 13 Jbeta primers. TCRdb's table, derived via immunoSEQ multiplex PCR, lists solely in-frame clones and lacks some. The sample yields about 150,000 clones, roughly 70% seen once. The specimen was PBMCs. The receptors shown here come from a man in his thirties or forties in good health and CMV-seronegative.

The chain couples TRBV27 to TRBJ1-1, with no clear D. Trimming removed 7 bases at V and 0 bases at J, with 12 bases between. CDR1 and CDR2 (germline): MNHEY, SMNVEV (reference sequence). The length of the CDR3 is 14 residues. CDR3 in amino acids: CASTSLGLNTEAFF. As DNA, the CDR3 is TGTGCCAGCACCTCCCTCGGGTTGAACACTGAAGCTTTCTTT.

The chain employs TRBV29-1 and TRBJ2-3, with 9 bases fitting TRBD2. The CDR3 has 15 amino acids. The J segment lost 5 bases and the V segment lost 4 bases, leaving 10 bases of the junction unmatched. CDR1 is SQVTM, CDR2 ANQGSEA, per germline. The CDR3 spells CSVGRGGNGEDTQYF. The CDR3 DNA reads TGCAGCGTTGGGCGGGGGGGCAATGGAGAAGATACGCAGTATTTT.

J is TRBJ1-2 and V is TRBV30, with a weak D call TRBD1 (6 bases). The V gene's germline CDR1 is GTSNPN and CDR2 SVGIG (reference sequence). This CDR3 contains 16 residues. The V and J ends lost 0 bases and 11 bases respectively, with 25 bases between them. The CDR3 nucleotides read TGTGCCTGGAGTGTACTTCGGCCAGGGGCTCCCTCGGGGTACACCTTC. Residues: CAWSVLRPGAPSGYTF. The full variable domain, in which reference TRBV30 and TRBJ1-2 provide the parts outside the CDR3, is SQTIHQWPATLVQPVGSPLSLECTVEGTSNPNLYWYRQAAGRGLQLLFYSVGIGQISSEVPQNLSASRPQDRQFILSSKKLLLSDSGFYLCAWSVLRPGAPSGYTFGSGTRLTVV.